Listed below are T cell receptor beta chains from one sample, sequenced in a study of blood T cell repertoires in COVID-19. Some clones are missing from TCRdb's copy, which holds only in-frame ones; the method was immunoSEQ multiplex PCR. The sample contains 50,000 to 80,000 clones, 86% of which appear only once. The sample taken for sequencing was peripheral blood. These receptors were taken from a man over 45 with active COVID-19. Both conserved end residues are part of each CDR3. The D gene is left open where the match is weak. A row's size may be missing; if present it is once, few, many or a size class.

>.|15|TRBV24-1|TRBJ2-5|TRBD2
CATSDYTSGRETQYF
TGTGCCACCAGTGACTACACCAGCGGGAGGGAGACCCAGTACTTC
>.|14|TRBV4-1|TRBJ1-2|TRBD1
CASSVGQRVGGYTF
TGCGCCAGCAGCGTGGGACAGCGGGTTGGCGGCTACACCTTC
>.|13|TRBV18|TRBJ2-3|.
CASSPGLGDAQYF
TGTGCCAGCTCACCCGGACTTGGAGATGCGCAGTATTTT
>.|12|TRBV6-1|TRBJ1-4|.
CASSQQGLKLFF
TGTGCCAGCAGTCAGCAGGGATTAAAACTGTTTTTT
>.|16|TRBV5-1|TRBJ1-4|.
CASSLGDKGRNEKLFF
TGCGCCAGCAGCTTGGGGGACAAAGGCCGTAATGAAAAACTGTTTTTT
>.|16|TRBV7-9|TRBJ2-5|TRBD1
CASSSPGQGPRGTQYF
TGTGCCAGCAGCTCCCCCGGACAGGGTCCAAGGGGGACCCAGTACTTC
>.|16|TRBV5-6|TRBJ1-5|.
CASSLWAPGGNQPQHF
TGTGCCAGCAGCTTGTGGGCCCCAGGGGGCAATCAGCCCCAGCATTTT
>.|13|TRBV12-3/TRBV12-4|TRBJ2-3|TRBD2
CASSDQTSVAQYF
TGTGCCAGCAGCGATCAAACTAGCGTCGCGCAGTATTTT
>.|13|TRBV9|TRBJ2-5|.
CASSVRSQETQYF
TGTGCCAGCAGCGTGCGGAGTCAAGAGACCCAGTACTTC
>.|16|TRBV18|TRBJ2-2|.
CASSPRQGDSSGELFF
TGTGCCAGCTCACCACGGCAGGGGGACTCTTCCGGGGAGCTGTTTTTT
>.|15|TRBV6-1|TRBJ2-7|.
CASSEPGLISYEQYF
TGTGCCAGCAGTGAACCGGGACTGATATCCTACGAGCAGTACTTC
>.|16|TRBV10-1|TRBJ1-5|.
CASSEPQRPGNQPQHF
TGCGCCAGCAGTGAGCCCCAGAGGCCGGGCAATCAGCCCCAGCATTTT
>.|16|TRBV7-9|TRBJ2-1|TRBD2
CASSYAATSLYNEQFF
TGTGCCAGCAGCTACGCAGCGACTAGCCTATACAATGAGCAGTTCTTC
>.|13|TRBV18|TRBJ2-3|.
CASSPPGSDTQYF
TGTGCCAGCTCACCTCCAGGGTCAGATACGCAGTATTTT
>.|15|TRBV28|TRBJ2-2|TRBD2
CASRNLAGGTGELFF
TGTGCCAGCAGAAATCTAGCGGGGGGGACCGGGGAGCTGTTTTTT
>.|14|TRBV9|TRBJ1-4|.
CASSYHPRDEKLFF
TGTGCCAGCAGCTACCACCCCCGCGATGAAAAACTGTTTTTT
>.|16|TRBV7-3|TRBJ2-1|TRBD2
CASSFTAGGPIDEQFF
TGTGCCAGCAGCTTCACAGCGGGGGGGCCGATTGATGAGCAGTTCTTC
>few|16|TRBV7-2|TRBJ2-2|TRBD1
CASSPSPGGITGELFF
TGTGCCAGCAGCCCGTCGCCAGGGGGTATCACCGGGGAGCTGTTTTTT
>.|14|TRBV9|TRBJ1-2|.
CASSPSLGGYGYTF
TGTGCCAGCAGCCCAAGCCTAGGGGGCTATGGCTACACCTTC
>.|14|TRBV5-1|TRBJ1-1|TRBD1
CASSFQGANTEAFF
TGCGCCAGCAGCTTCCAGGGGGCGAACACTGAAGCTTTCTTT
>.|13|TRBV3-1/TRBV3-2|TRBJ2-5|.
CASSHSRFETQYF
TGTGCCAGCAGCCACTCTAGATTCGAGACCCAGTACTTC
>.|14|TRBV3-1/TRBV3-2|TRBJ2-5|.
CASSQRLISKTQYF
TGTGCCAGCAGCCAACGACTGATCTCTAAGACCCAGTACTTC
>.|15|TRBV10-3|TRBJ2-3|.
CAISEGQVNGDTQYF
TGTGCCATCAGTGAGGGCCAGGTGAATGGAGATACGCAGTATTTT
>.|19|TRBV4-1|TRBJ2-1|TRBD2
CASSQDPTRGTSGLNEQFF
TGCGCCAGCAGCCAAGATCCGACAAGGGGGACTAGCGGGCTGAATGAGCAGTTCTTC
>once|16|TRBV11-3|TRBJ2-1|TRBD2
CASSPSGLAGSNEQFF
TGTGCCAGCTCCCCCTCGGGACTAGCGGGGTCCAATGAGCAGTTCTTC
>few|13|TRBV6-1|TRBJ2-5|.
CASSEWGEETQYF
TGTGCCAGCAGTGAATGGGGGGAAGAGACCCAGTACTTC
>.|13|TRBV9|TRBJ2-1|.
CASSVRTPTEQFF
TGTGCCAGCAGCGTAAGGACTCCCACTGAGCAGTTCTTC
>.|15|TRBV19|TRBJ1-3|.
CASSIATVSGNTIYF
TGTGCCAGTAGTATAGCAACGGTCTCTGGAAACACCATATATTTT
>.|13|TRBV2|TRBJ1-4|.
CATRLNSNEKLFF
TGTGCCACCCGTCTTAACAGTAATGAAAAACTGTTTTTT
>.|13|TRBV29-1|TRBJ1-2|.
CSVESPRGYGYTF
TGCAGCGTTGAGAGTCCCAGGGGTTATGGCTACACCTTC
>.|15|TRBV5-1|TRBJ1-3|TRBD1
CASSQGQGTGNTIYF
TGCGCCAGCAGCCAGGGACAGGGGACCGGAAACACCATATATTTT
>once|13|TRBV19|TRBJ1-1|TRBD1
CASNQGAHTEAFF
TGTGCCAGTAACCAGGGGGCGCACACTGAAGCTTTCTTT
>.|14|TRBV19|TRBJ1-4|.
CASSISTTNEKLFF
TGTGCCAGTAGTATCAGTACCACTAATGAAAAACTGTTTTTT
>few|13|TRBV12-5|TRBJ1-5|.
CATSLRSNQPQHF
TGTGCTACGTCACTAAGGAGCAATCAGCCCCAGCATTTT
>.|17|TRBV10-2|TRBJ2-1|TRBD2
CASAPPDGLVSYNEQFF
TGCGCCAGCGCACCACCTGATGGACTAGTATCCTACAATGAGCAGTTCTTC
>.|14|TRBV27|TRBJ1-1|TRBD1
CASSLTGGDTEAFF
TGTGCCAGCAGTTTAACAGGGGGAGACACTGAAGCTTTCTTT
>.|15|TRBV6-6|TRBJ2-7|TRBD1
CASSGGQGGSYEQYF
TGTGCCAGCAGTGGGGGACAGGGGGGCTCCTACGAGCAGTACTTC
>.|14|TRBV7-3|TRBJ1-1|.
CASSLRGLGTEAFF
TGTGCCAGCAGCTTACGAGGGCTCGGCACTGAAGCTTTCTTT
>.|15|TRBV7-2|TRBJ2-2|.
CASSLLRQNTGELFF
TGTGCCAGCAGCCTCCTCCGACAGAACACCGGGGAGCTGTTTTTT
>.|17|TRBV20-1|TRBJ2-1|TRBD2
CSASPLDLAGYYNEQFF
TGCAGTGCTAGTCCTCTCGACCTAGCGGGCTACTACAATGAGCAGTTCTTC
>.|19|TRBV24-1|TRBJ2-1|TRBD1
CATSDLGTGGAWGYNEQFF
TGTGCCACCAGTGATTTAGGGACAGGGGGCGCCTGGGGATACAATGAGCAGTTCTTC
>.|15|TRBV5-1|TRBJ2-7|TRBD1
CASSPGDRDSYEQYF
TGCGCCAGCAGCCCGGGGGACAGGGACTCCTACGAGCAGTACTTC
>.|13|TRBV7-7|TRBJ2-5|.
CASSRDLQETQYF
TGTGCCAGCAGTCGGGACTTACAAGAGACCCAGTACTTC
>once|15|TRBV5-6|TRBJ2-6|.
CASSWAPSGANVLTF
TGTGCCAGCAGCTGGGCCCCCTCTGGGGCCAACGTCCTGACTTTC
>.|14|TRBV5-6|TRBJ2-1|TRBD2
CASSLAGPYNEQFF
TGTGCCAGCAGCTTAGCGGGACCCTACAATGAGCAGTTCTTC
>once|16|TRBV6-5|TRBJ2-5|.
CASSYSFYGNQRTQYF
TGTGCCAGCAGTTATTCCTTTTACGGGAACCAAAGGACCCAGTACTTC
>.|14|TRBV9|TRBJ2-5|TRBD1
CASSAGTVRETQYF
TGTGCCAGCAGCGCCGGGACAGTAAGAGAGACCCAGTACTTC
>few|16|TRBV5-1|TRBJ2-1|TRBD1
CASSLGTGVAYNEQFF
TGCGCCAGCAGCTTGGGTACAGGGGTGGCCTACAATGAGCAGTTCTTC
>.|12|TRBV3-1/TRBV3-2|TRBJ1-4|.
CASIGVGEKLFF
TGTGCCAGCATAGGGGTCGGTGAAAAACTGTTTTTT
>once|13|TRBV7-2|TRBJ1-2|.
CASNPGVGYGYTF
TGTGCCAGCAACCCAGGGGTAGGCTATGGCTACACCTTC
>once|18|TRBV19|TRBJ2-1|.
CASPTTNRVSDSYNEQFF
TGTGCCAGTCCAACGACTAACCGGGTCAGCGACTCCTACAATGAGCAGTTCTTC
>.|14|TRBV7-9|TRBJ2-1|.
CASSSATGLVEQFF
TGTGCCAGCAGCTCCGCGACAGGCCTGGTCGAGCAGTTCTTC
>.|14|TRBV6-2/TRBV6-3|TRBJ2-1|.
CASSYRGSYNEQFF
TGTGCCAGCAGTTATAGGGGTTCCTACAATGAGCAGTTCTTC
>.|13|TRBV19|TRBJ2-5|.
CASSSRVQETQYF
TGTGCCAGTAGTTCGAGGGTTCAAGAGACCCAGTACTTC
>.|15|TRBV9|TRBJ2-7|.
CASSVGGEPSYEQYF
TGTGCCAGCAGCGTAGGCGGGGAGCCCTCCTACGAGCAGTACTTC